The next 26 T cell receptor beta chains were all read from a single sample in a study of preoperative IRX-2 immunotherapy in early breast cancer. Treatment indicated: preoperative locoregional IRX-2 cytokine immunotherapy. Sequenced by immunoSEQ multiplex PCR; TCRdb stores in-frame clones only, minus some. The sample has approximately 98,000 clones; about nine tenths are singletons. The sample consisted of tumor tissue, taken after IRX-2 immunotherapy. The receptors were gathered from a human donor with breast cancer.

This clone was counted only a few times. The chain joins TRBV1 to TRBJ2-2; no check of the table's D call, TRBD1, against the DNA was made. TRBV1 is a pseudogene segment. This CDR3 spans 15 amino acids. CDR3 bases: TGCGCCAGCAGCCCCGGGACAGTCCTCACCGGGGAGCTGTTTTTT. It codes for CASSPGTVLTGELFF.

The chain joins TRBV28 to TRBJ1-6, with 8 bases aligning to TRBD1. The germline V gene has CDR1 MDHEN and CDR2 SYDVKM. The CDR3 spans 13 residues. With 7 bases clipped from V and 8 bases from J, the junction kept 4 bases outside the gene matches. The CDR3 nucleotides read TGTGCCAGCAAAGGACAGGGATATTCACCCCTCCACTTT. This translates into CASKGQGYSPLHF.

J is TRBJ2-6 and V is TRBV30; D is undetermined. CDR3 length: 16 residues. Trimming stripped 2 bases from V and 2 bases from J, with 13 bases between. Germline CDR1 and CDR2: GTSNPN and SVGIG (reference sequence). Here the CDR3 DNA reads TGTGCCTGGAGTTCCCAAGCAAGGACTGGGGCCAACGTCCTGACTTTC. This encodes CAWSSQARTGANVLTF.

This clone was seen more than once but under ten times. The genes are TRBV7-8 and TRBJ2-1; D might be TRBD2 (7 bases). Trimming pared 3 bases from V and 16 bases from J, leaving 19 bases between. Germline V CDR1 and CDR2: SGHVS, FQNEAQ. The CDR3 totals 13 residues. The CDR3: CASSFRGGPVKFF. DNA for the CDR3: TGTGCCAGCAGCTTTCGCGGGGGCCCGGTCAAATTCTTC.

The chain combines TRBV11-3 with TRBJ1-1; no firm D call. V was cut by 7 bases and J by 0 bases, with 15 bases left in between. Germline V gives CDR1 SGHNT, CDR2 YENEEA. There are 15 residues in the CDR3. CDR3 DNA sequence: TGTGCCAGCAACCCACCGGGCGGCTTGAACACTGAAGCTTTCTTT. Residues: CASNPPGGLNTEAFF.

The V call is TRBV28, the J call TRBJ1-5, with D possibly being TRBD1 (6 bases). CDR3 length equals 14 residues. CDR1 and CDR2 from the germline V gene are MDHEN and SYDVKM. The germline V and J ends were trimmed by 6 bases and 3 bases, with 12 bases remaining between them. The CDR3: CASSDQGYNQPQHF. Written as DNA, the CDR3 is TGTGCCAGCAGCGATCAGGGGTACAATCAGCCCCAGCATTTT. Supplemented by reference TRBV28 and TRBJ1-5, the full variable domain reads DVKVTQSSRYLVKRTGEKVFLECVQDMDHENMFWYRQDPGLGLRLIYFSYDVKMKEKGDIPEGYSVSREKKERFSLILESASTNQTSMYLCASSDQGYNQPQHFGDGTRLSIL.

The genes are TRBV11-3 and TRBJ1-1, with 8 bases identical to TRBD1. Germline V gives CDR1 SGHNT, CDR2 YENEEA. The length of the CDR3 is 16 residues. Trimming took 4 bases from V and 3 from J; bases not matched to a gene: 10. CDR3 region: CASSSRRQGLYTEAFF. The CDR3 DNA is TGTGCCAGCAGCTCAAGACGACAGGGGTTGTACACTGAAGCTTTCTTT.

The CDR3 is CASNVKGYTEAFF. DNA of the CDR3: TGTGCCAGCAACGTGAAGGGGTACACTGAAGCTTTCTTT. This sequence joins TRBV12-5 and TRBJ1-1; D is possibly TRBD1 (5 bases). The CDR3 covers 13 residues. Germline-derived CDR1 and CDR2 are LGHNT and FRNRAP.

The CDR3 sequence is CASSQGYGGWDYGYTF. In DNA, the CDR3 is TGTGCCAGCAGCCAAGGTTACGGGGGCTGGGACTATGGCTACACCTTC. V gene TRBV14 combines with J gene TRBJ1-2, with D possibly matching TRBD1 (6 bases). Germline V lookup: CDR1 SGHDN, CDR2 FVKESK. The CDR3 length is 16 residues. V lost 1 base to trimming and J lost 3 bases, with 15 bases between them.

V is TRBV7-1 and J is TRBJ1-1; D unclear. TRBV7-1 is given ORF status, its function remaining uncertain. Trimming stripped 4 bases from V and 4 bases from J, with 10 bases between. The CDR3 has 13 residues. The CDR3 DNA sequence: TGTGCCAGCAGCTTAGGTGCGACCACTGAAGCTTTCTTT. Its protein is CASSLGATTEAFF.

The chain couples TRBV6-8 to TRBJ1-2; 8 nucleotides match TRBD1. The CDR3 spans 15 residues. Looked up from germline, CDR1 is MNHGY and CDR2 is SAAAGT. V gave up 2 bases and J gave up 4 bases; unmatched junction bases: 6. Here the CDR3 reads CASSYGQGAGYGYTF. The CDR3 DNA is TGTGCCAGCAGTTACGGGCAGGGGGCCGGCTATGGCTACACCTTC.

The chain is built from TRBV5-1 and TRBJ2-1; 10 bases agree with TRBD2. Trimming took 0 bases from V and 8 from J; bases not matched to a gene: 11. This CDR3 spans 17 amino acids. Germline lookup yields CDR1 SGHRS and CDR2 YFSETQ. The CDR3 spells CASSLGSSGRVQDEQFF. CDR3 nucleotide sequence: TGCGCCAGCAGCTTGGGGTCTAGCGGGAGAGTACAGGATGAGCAGTTCTTC.

The sample holds one count of this clone. J is TRBJ2-3 and V is TRBV29-1, with 12 bases matching TRBD1. The V gene's germline CDR1 is SQVTM and CDR2 ANQGSEA. After removal of 6 bases from V and 5 bases from J, the junction contained 6 bases not matched to a gene. CDR3 length equals 14 residues. CDR3 loop: CSVTGTGGLDTQYF. The CDR3 DNA sequence: TGCAGCGTGACCGGGACAGGGGGCCTAGATACGCAGTATTTT.

This rearrangement joins TRBV6-8 to TRBJ2-7; D might be TRBD2 (6 bases). V dropped 7 bases and J dropped 5 bases, with 15 bases sitting between them. This CDR3 spans 13 amino acids. Germline CDR1 and CDR2: MNHGY and SAAAGT. Here the CDR3 DNA reads TGTGCCAGCATCGATCCAGGAGGGCACGAGCAGTACTTC. Protein: CASIDPGGHEQYF.

The chain combines TRBV7-1 with TRBJ1-5, with a possible D match to TRBD1 (5 bases). TRBV7-1 is placed among ORFs of uncertain function. The V end was cut by 4 bases, the J end by 1 base, with 11 bases between. The CDR3 runs to 15 residues. The CDR3: CASSLEGASNQPQHF. CDR3 DNA: TGTGCCAGCAGCTTAGAAGGGGCCAGCAATCAGCCCCAGCATTTT.

The chain is built from TRBV18 and TRBJ1-1, with D perhaps TRBD1 (5 bases). Trimming pared 2 bases from V and 5 bases from J, leaving 15 bases between. Germline V gene lookup returns CDR1 KGHSH and CDR2 LQKENI. CDR3 size: 15 residues. The CDR3 sequence is CASSPWEGTGTEAFF. DNA for the CDR3: TGTGCCAGCTCACCATGGGAAGGGACGGGAACTGAAGCTTTCTTT.

The J gene is TRBJ2-2, the V gene TRBV6-8; D is perhaps TRBD1 (5 bases). Trimming removed 5 bases at V and 2 bases at J, with 15 bases between. The CDR3 consists of 16 residues. The germline CDR1 and CDR2 sequences are MNHGY and SAAAGT. The DNA for the CDR3 is TGTGCCAGCAGTCGCTTGGACAATTCAAACACCGGGGAGCTGTTTTTT. Protein: CASSRLDNSNTGELFF.

The chain combines TRBV11-3 with TRBJ2-7; D is possibly TRBD2 (5 bases). The ends were cut back, 0 bases at V and 5 bases at J, with 14 bases in the middle. The germline V gene has CDR1 SGHNT and CDR2 YENEEA. The CDR3 totals 15 residues. CDR3 sequence (DNA): TGTGCCAGCAGCTTAGATAGCCGAGGGCAGCACGAGCAGTACTTC. Amino acid sequence: CASSLDSRGQHEQYF.

This chain uses TRBV6-8 with TRBJ1-1; 9 positions match TRBD1. Losses at the gene ends were 10 bases for V and 6 bases for J; bases not matched to a gene: 15. Looked up from germline, CDR1 is MNHGY and CDR2 is SAAAGT. The CDR3 sequence is 15 residues long. The CDR3 sequence is CAISPTGGSSAEAFF. Written as DNA, the CDR3 is TGTGCCATCAGCCCGACAGGGGGGAGTAGTGCTGAAGCTTTCTTT.

The chain links TRBV5-1 to TRBJ2-3; weak D call: TRBD1 (5 bases). V gave up 0 bases and J gave up 5 bases, with 13 bases separating them. The CDR3 loop spans 15 amino acids. Per the germline V gene, CDR1 is SGHRS and CDR2 is YFSETQ. Here the CDR3 reads CASSLAGLRGDTQYF. CDR3 DNA sequence: TGCGCCAGCAGCTTGGCCGGGCTAAGGGGAGATACGCAGTATTTT.

The chain combines TRBV23-1 with TRBJ1-3; no clear D gene. TRBV23-1 is assigned to the ORF class and has an uncertain function. The CDR3 loop spans 16 amino acids. Trimming cost V 6 bases and J 0 bases, with 15 bases left between them. CDR3 protein: CASSLEVWDSGNTIYF. DNA for the CDR3: TGCGCCAGCAGCTTAGAGGTTTGGGACTCTGGAAACACCATATATTTT.

This rearrangement joins TRBV29-1 to TRBJ1-3; D is ambiguous. Per the germline V gene, CDR1 is SQVTM and CDR2 is ANQGSEA. Trimming cost V 4 bases and J 2 bases, with 9 bases left between them. The CDR3 totals 13 residues. CDR3 amino acids: CSVAGSAGNTIYF. CDR3 DNA sequence: TGCAGCGTTGCGGGGTCCGCTGGAAACACCATATATTTT.

This chain links TRBV5-1 with TRBJ1-5; D ambiguous. Per germline, CDR1 SGHRS and CDR2 YFSETQ. The CDR3 length is 15 residues. V shed 0 bases and J shed 3 bases, with 10 bases lying between them. The CDR3 sequence is CASSLDLGNNQPQHF. The CDR3, as DNA: TGCGCCAGCAGCTTGGATCTGGGTAACAATCAGCCCCAGCATTTT.

V usage is TRBV6-9 and J usage is TRBJ1-5; TRBD1 matches at 7 bases. This CDR3 comprises 15 residues. The V gene's germline CDR1 is MNHGY and CDR2 SVAAGI. J lost 0 bases, V lost 8 bases, and 7 bases had no gene match. This chain's CDR3 is CASRDRPYSNQPQHF. The DNA for the CDR3 is TGTGCCAGCCGGGACAGACCTTATAGCAATCAGCCCCAGCATTTT.

The rearrangement joins TRBV10-1 to TRBJ2-1; 8 bases agree with TRBD2. CDR3 length: 15 amino acids. The V and J ends lost 2 bases and 10 bases, in that order; junction bases with no gene match: 10. In germline, CDR1 is WNHNN, CDR2 SYGVQD (reference sequence). The DNA of the CDR3 is TGCGCCAGCAGTGAGGTCGGGACTAGGTACCACGAGCAGTTCTTC. Translated, it gives CASSEVGTRYHEQFF.

This rearrangement joins TRBV30 to TRBJ1-1; D is ambiguous. CDR1 is GTSNPN and CDR2 is SVGIG in the germline V gene (reference sequence). The CDR3 spans 13 residues. The V end was cut by 3 bases, the J end by 0 bases, with 8 bases between. The CDR3 protein is CAWRGVMNTEAFF. CDR3 coding DNA: TGTGCCTGGAGGGGAGTCATGAACACTGAAGCTTTCTTT.